A single sample is the source of the 18 T cell receptor beta chains below, sequenced in a study of T-cell memory formation after mild COVID-19. Each CDR3 protein is one row after TCRdb ran MiXCR on the 5' RACE reads. The sample consists of 350,000 to 500,000 distinct CDR3 sequences, less than 25% of them appearing once. The sample comprised PBMCs or a T cell subset sorted from them (not recorded which). The source of these receptors is an adult woman who had mild COVID-19 (a few samples of this study predate the infection). Cell type and time point are not known.

The chain uses TRBV20-1 and TRBJ1-2, with D unclear. The CDR3 is 12 residues long. Germline CDR1 reads DFQATT; CDR2 reads SNEGSKA (reference sequence). The germline V and J ends were trimmed by 4 bases and 2 bases, with 8 bases remaining between them. In nucleotides, the CDR3 is TGCAGTGCTACCGGAGGGAACTATGGCTACACCTTC. It is translated as CSATGGNYGYTF.

This clonotype was seen more than once but under ten times. This rearrangement joins TRBV6-5 to TRBJ2-7; 8 bases map to TRBD1. Trimming at V came to 2 bases and at J to 5 bases, leaving 8 bases not matched to a gene. Per germline, CDR1 MNHEY and CDR2 SVGAGI. The CDR3 totals 15 residues. In nucleotides, the CDR3 is TGTGCCAGCAGTTACGACCGGACAGGGATCAACGAGCAGTACTTC. This sequence encodes CASSYDRTGINEQYF.

The chain joins TRBV3-1 to TRBJ2-1; TRBD1 agrees at 7 bases. The CDR3 runs to 16 residues. With 3 bases clipped from V and 0 bases from J, the junction kept 5 bases outside the gene matches. Germline CDR1 and CDR2: LGHDT and YNNKEL (reference sequence). CDR3 coding DNA: TGTGCCAGCAGCCATAGGGGACAGTCCTCCTACAATGAGCAGTTCTTC. Protein: CASSHRGQSSYNEQFF.

The rearrangement uses TRBV24-1 and TRBJ1-3, with 9 positions matching TRBD1. Germline V gene sequence: CDR1 KGHDR, CDR2 SFDVKD. Unmatched junction bases numbered 1, after V lost 2 bases and J lost 3 bases. The length of the CDR3 is 15 residues. The CDR3 sequence: CATSDSTGGGNTIYF. The DNA of the CDR3 is TGTGCCACCAGTGATTCGACAGGGGGTGGAAACACCATATATTTT.

V gene TRBV3-1 combines with J gene TRBJ2-3; a possible D gene is TRBD2 (6 bases). V was shortened by 3 bases and J by 1 base, with 11 bases between the two germline ends. Germline V gives CDR1 LGHDT, CDR2 YNNKEL (reference sequence). CDR3 length: 15 residues. For the CDR3, the DNA is TGTGCCAGCAGCCACGTGGGACTTCGCACAGATACGCAGTATTTT. Protein: CASSHVGLRTDTQYF.

This clonotype turned up a few times. V gene TRBV6-2 or TRBV6-3 combines with J gene TRBJ1-1, with TRBD1 as a possible D gene (5 bases). The CDR3 runs 14 residues. The V end was cut by 8 bases, the J end by 1 base, with 14 bases between. Germline CDR1 and CDR2: MNHEY and SVGEGT. This chain's CDR3 is CASRPGRQNTEAFF. The CDR3 region has the DNA TGTGCCAGCCGACCAGGGCGGCAGAACACTGAAGCTTTCTTT.

This clonotype was recorded a few times. The genes are TRBV7-9 and TRBJ1-4; D is perhaps TRBD1 (6 bases). Germline CDR1 reads SEHNR; CDR2 reads FQNEAQ (reference sequence). The length of the CDR3 is 13 residues. The V end lost 4 bases, the J end lost 13 bases, and 16 bases lay between the germline ends. The CDR3 spells CASSSPGGARLFF. The CDR3 DNA is TGTGCCAGCAGCTCACCTGGGGGGGCGAGACTGTTTTTT.

This clonotype was picked up many times. The chain links TRBV6-2 or TRBV6-3 to TRBJ2-2; TRBD2 might be the D (6 bases). V was pared by 5 bases and J by 2 bases, with 12 bases between. There are 15 residues in the CDR3. Germline loops: CDR1 MNHEY, CDR2 SVGEGT. The CDR3 bases are TGTGCCAGCAGTCCCCTAGCGCCTAACACCGGGGAGCTGTTTTTT. This encodes CASSPLAPNTGELFF.

V and J are TRBV7-6 and TRBJ1-5; possibly TRBD1 for D (6 bases). This CDR3 contains 15 residues. Trimming stripped 1 base from V and 7 bases from J, with 14 bases between. Germline assignment: CDR1 SGHVS and CDR2 FNYEAQ. As DNA, the CDR3 is TGTGCCAGCAGCTTAGAAGGGGGTCCTGAACAGCCCCAGCATTTT. Translating it yields CASSLEGGPEQPQHF.

The V and J genes are TRBV7-9 and TRBJ1-4; the match to TRBD1 covers 7 bases. CDR1 is SEHNR and CDR2 is FQNEAQ in the germline V gene (reference sequence). V lost 4 bases to trimming and J lost 7 bases; unmatched junction nucleotides: 9. This CDR3 contains 15 residues. DNA for the CDR3: TGTGCCAGCAGCTCTACCGACAGGGACGGTGAAAAACTGTTTTTT. Its translation: CASSSTDRDGEKLFF.

A few counts support this clonotype. The chain has TRBV6-2 or TRBV6-3 and TRBJ2-7, with 11 bases fitting TRBD2. Trimming removed 6 bases from V and 2 bases from J; junction bases left unmatched: 12. CDR3 length equals 17 residues. CDR1 and CDR2 (germline): MNHEY, SVGEGT. In DNA form, the CDR3 reads TGTGCCAGCAGGTCCTCTAGCGGGGGGCCCAACCCCTACGAGCAGTACTTC. It codes for CASRSSSGGPNPYEQYF.

The chain links TRBV20-1 to TRBJ2-1; TRBD2 aligns across 9 bases. Looked up from germline, CDR1 is DFQATT and CDR2 is SNEGSKA (reference sequence). V gave up 5 bases and J gave up 9 bases; unmatched junction bases: 8. The CDR3 is 13 residues long. The CDR3 sequence is CSARSSGTGEQFF. In DNA form, the CDR3 reads TGCAGTGCTCGGTCTAGCGGGACCGGTGAGCAGTTCTTC.

This clonotype was seen a few times. The chain employs TRBV21-1 and TRBJ1-1; the table's D call, TRBD1, was not checked against the DNA. TRBV21-1 has pseudogene status. The CDR3 consists of 17 residues. This chain's CDR3 is CASSNGQEWGLDTEAFF. CDR3 in DNA: TGTGCCAGCTCGAACGGACAGGAGTGGGGCTTAGACACTGAAGCTTTCTTT.

The chain carries TRBV20-1 and TRBJ2-7; a weak D match, TRBD2 (6 bases). Trimming left V 5 bases short and J 3 bases short, with 11 bases between. CDR1 and CDR2 from the germline V gene are DFQATT and SNEGSKA (reference sequence). This CDR3 has 12 residues. In DNA, the CDR3 is TGCAGTGCTTTGCGGGGCCTCTACGAGCAGTACTTC. As protein: CSALRGLYEQYF.

At least ten counts were recorded for this clonotype. The CDR3 here is CASSSSGGPEETQYF. The DNA of the CDR3 is TGCGCCAGCAGCTCTAGCGGGGGTCCGGAGGAAACCCAGTACTTC. This chain links TRBV5-1 with TRBJ2-5; TRBD2 matches 10 bases. With V trimmed by 3 bases and J by 8 bases, 10 bases remained unmatched. The CDR3 length is 15 residues. CDR1 is SGHRS, CDR2 YFSETQ, per germline.

Only a few counts were recorded for this clonotype. The chain links TRBV12-3 or TRBV12-4 to TRBJ2-7, with a weak D call TRBD2 (6 bases). The CDR3 loop spans 14 amino acids. Deletions cut 5 bases from V and 1 base from J, with 12 bases between. The CDR3 is CASSELAGSYEQYF. The CDR3 nucleotides read TGTGCCAGCAGTGAACTAGCTGGATCCTACGAGCAGTACTTC.

This clonotype was seen more than once but under ten times. The chain carries TRBV7-9 and TRBJ2-1; the match to TRBD1 covers 7 bases. The V gene end was trimmed by 7 bases and the J gene end by 2 bases; junction bases not matched to a gene: 5. CDR1 is SEHNR, CDR2 FQNEAQ, per germline (reference sequence). The CDR3 runs to 14 residues. The CDR3 loop reads CASNTQGTYNEQFF. The CDR3 DNA is TGTGCCAGCAACACACAGGGGACCTACAATGAGCAGTTCTTC.

The CDR3 loop reads CASSLNRGVTYNEQFF. CDR3 nucleotide sequence: TGTGCCAGCAGTTTGAATCGCGGGGTTACCTACAATGAGCAGTTCTTC. The rearrangement joins TRBV7-9 to TRBJ2-1; perhaps TRBD2 as D (6 bases). There are 16 residues in the CDR3. Trimming cost V 6 bases and J 2 bases, with 17 bases left between them. The germline V gene has CDR1 SEHNR and CDR2 FQNEAQ (reference sequence).